The 8 T cell receptor beta chains reported below all come from one sample, sequenced in a study of early T cells in non-severe SARS-CoV-2 infection. TCRdb passed the 5' RACE reads through MiXCR, listing each CDR3 protein once. The sample yields about 77,000 distinct CDR3 sequences, 16% seen once. Sequencing was performed on whole blood. Receptors were obtained from an adult who was a healthcare worker with PCR-confirmed SARS-CoV-2 infection or an uninfected control (not recorded which).

This clonotype was recorded many times. The chain recombines TRBV12-3 or TRBV12-4 with TRBJ2-7; 9 bases match TRBD1. The V and J ends lost 6 bases and 4 bases, in that order; junction bases with no gene match: 7. CDR3 length: 14 residues. CDR3 sequence (DNA): TGTGCCAGCAGGTTACAGGGGGCAGGGTACGAGCAGTACTTC. Translation: CASRLQGAGYEQYF.

Only a few counts were recorded for this clonotype. The V and J genes are TRBV12-3 or TRBV12-4 and TRBJ1-5; 9 bases line up with TRBD1. The V gene end was trimmed by 6 bases and the J gene end by 4 bases; junction bases not matched to a gene: 10. The CDR3 runs 16 residues. The CDR3 spells CASSLTGGRWNQPQHF. DNA of the CDR3: TGTGCCAGCAGCCTGACAGGGGGGAGGTGGAATCAGCCCCAGCATTTT.

This clonotype has just a few counts. The rearrangement joins TRBV7-9 to TRBJ1-1; unclear D gene. Germline CDR1 is SEHNR and CDR2 is FQNEAQ (reference sequence). CDR3 length equals 16 residues. Between the trimmed V and J ends, which lost 1 base and 8 bases, there was a span of 20 bases. CDR3 residues: CASSLGLGSEQREAFF. In nucleotides, the CDR3 is TGTGCCAGCAGCTTAGGCCTCGGGTCAGAACAAAGGGAAGCTTTCTTT.

The gene calls are TRBV18 and TRBJ1-2, with D unresolved. Trimming shortened V by 3 bases and J by 6 bases, and 8 bases separated the two germline ends. Per the germline V gene, CDR1 is KGHSH and CDR2 is LQKENI. The CDR3 loop spans 12 amino acids. The CDR3 sequence is CASSPDGNGYTF. The CDR3 nucleotides read TGTGCCAGCTCACCCGATGGGAATGGCTACACCTTC.

There are a few counts of this clonotype. The chain links TRBV30 to TRBJ1-3; TRBD1 matches at 7 bases. V was clipped by 3 bases and J by 4 bases; unmatched bases: 9. The CDR3 spans 15 residues. CDR1 and CDR2 from the germline V gene are GTSNPN and SVGIG (reference sequence). CDR3 residues: CAWRRRQGPGNTIYF. The CDR3 DNA follows: TGTGCCTGGAGACGAAGACAGGGCCCCGGAAACACCATATATTTT. The entire variable domain, with the rest obtained from reference TRBV30 and TRBJ1-3, is as follows: SQTIHQWPATLVQPVGSPLSLECTVEGTSNPNLYWYRQAAGRGLQLLFYSVGIGQISSEVPQNLSASRPQDRQFILSSKKLLLSDSGFYLCAWRRRQGPGNTIYFGEGSWLTVV.

This clonotype has ten or more counts. The chain uses TRBV7-9 and TRBJ1-1; D is perhaps TRBD1 (5 bases). Germline CDR1 SEHNR, CDR2 FQNEAQ (reference sequence). Trimming took off 1 base at V and 3 bases at J, with 9 bases between the two ends. The CDR3 extends over 14 amino acids. CDR3 DNA: TGTGCCAGCAGCTTAGAGGGCAGGGACACTGAAGCTTTCTTT. Its translation is CASSLEGRDTEAFF.

The rearrangement links TRBV7-9 to TRBJ2-7, with 13 bases matching TRBD2. Germline CDR1 and CDR2: SEHNR and FQNEAQ (reference sequence). Germline trimming cut 5 bases from V and 5 bases from J; bases unmatched to any gene: 9. CDR3 length: 16 amino acids. This CDR3 is CASSPELAGGPNEQYF. For the CDR3, the DNA is TGTGCCAGCAGCCCTGAACTAGCGGGAGGGCCCAACGAGCAGTACTTC.

The rearrangement joins TRBV5-5 to TRBJ2-3; D gene ambiguous. The CDR3 runs 14 residues. CDR1 is SGHKS, CDR2 YYEKEE, per germline (reference sequence). V gave up 4 bases and J gave up 1 base, with 10 bases separating them. The CDR3 is CASSPDGGTDTQYF. CDR3 coding DNA: TGTGCCAGCAGCCCCGACGGTGGCACAGATACGCAGTATTTT.